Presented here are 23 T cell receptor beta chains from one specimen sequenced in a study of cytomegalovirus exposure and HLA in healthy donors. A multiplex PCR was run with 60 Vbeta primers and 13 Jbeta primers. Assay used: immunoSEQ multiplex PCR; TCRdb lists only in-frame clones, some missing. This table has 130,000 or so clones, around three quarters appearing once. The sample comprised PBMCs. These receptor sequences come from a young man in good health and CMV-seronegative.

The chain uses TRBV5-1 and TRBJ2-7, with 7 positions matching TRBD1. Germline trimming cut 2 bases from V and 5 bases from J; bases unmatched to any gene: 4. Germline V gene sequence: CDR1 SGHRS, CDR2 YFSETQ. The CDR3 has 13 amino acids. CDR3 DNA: TGCGCCAGCAGCTTTGAAGGGGGCAACGAGCAGTACTTC. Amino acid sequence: CASSFEGGNEQYF.

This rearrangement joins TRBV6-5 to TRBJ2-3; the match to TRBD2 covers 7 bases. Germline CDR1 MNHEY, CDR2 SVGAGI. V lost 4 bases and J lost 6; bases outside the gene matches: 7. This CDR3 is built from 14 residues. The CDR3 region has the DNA TGTGCCAGCAGTTCGACTAGCTGGCGTGATACGCAGTATTTT. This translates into CASSSTSWRDTQYF.

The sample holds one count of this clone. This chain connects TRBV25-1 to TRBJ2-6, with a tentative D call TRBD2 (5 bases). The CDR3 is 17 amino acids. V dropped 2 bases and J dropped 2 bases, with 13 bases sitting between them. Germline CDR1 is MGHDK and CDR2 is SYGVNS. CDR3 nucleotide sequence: TGTGCCAGCAGTGAAACCCCGGGAAGGACTGGGGCCAACGTCCTGACTTTC. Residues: CASSETPGRTGANVLTF.

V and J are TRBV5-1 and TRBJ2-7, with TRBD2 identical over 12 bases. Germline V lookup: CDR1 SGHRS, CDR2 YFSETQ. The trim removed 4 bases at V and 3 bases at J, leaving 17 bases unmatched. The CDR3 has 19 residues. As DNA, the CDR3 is TGCGCCAGCAGCCCTGCGCCCGGGCTTCGGACTAGCGGGAACTACGAGCAGTACTTC. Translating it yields CASSPAPGLRTSGNYEQYF.

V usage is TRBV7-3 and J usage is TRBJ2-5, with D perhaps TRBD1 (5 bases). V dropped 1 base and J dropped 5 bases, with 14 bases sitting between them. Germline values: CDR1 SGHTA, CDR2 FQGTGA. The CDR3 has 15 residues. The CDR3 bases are TGTGCCAGCAGCTTAAACCCCGCAGGGTCGGAGACCCAGTACTTC. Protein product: CASSLNPAGSETQYF.

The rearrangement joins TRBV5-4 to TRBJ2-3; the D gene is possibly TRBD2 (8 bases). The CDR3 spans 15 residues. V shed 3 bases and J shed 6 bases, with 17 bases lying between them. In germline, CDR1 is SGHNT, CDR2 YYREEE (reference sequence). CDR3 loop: CASSSGQVAGDTQYF. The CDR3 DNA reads TGTGCCAGCAGCTCCGGACAGGTAGCGGGGGATACGCAGTATTTT. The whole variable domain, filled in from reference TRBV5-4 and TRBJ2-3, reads ETGVTQSPTHLIKTRGQQVTLRCSSQSGHNTVSWYQQALGQGPQFIFQYYREEENGRGNFPPRFSGLQFPNYSSELNVNALELDDSALYLCASSSGQVAGDTQYFGPGTRLTVL.

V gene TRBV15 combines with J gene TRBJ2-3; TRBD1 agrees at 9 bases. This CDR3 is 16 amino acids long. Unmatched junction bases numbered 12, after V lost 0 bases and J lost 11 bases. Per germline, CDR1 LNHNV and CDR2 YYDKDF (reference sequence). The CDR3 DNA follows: TGTGCCACCAGCAGAGACCGTGACAGGGGGGAATGTGAGCAGTATTTT. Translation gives CATSRDRDRGECEQYF.

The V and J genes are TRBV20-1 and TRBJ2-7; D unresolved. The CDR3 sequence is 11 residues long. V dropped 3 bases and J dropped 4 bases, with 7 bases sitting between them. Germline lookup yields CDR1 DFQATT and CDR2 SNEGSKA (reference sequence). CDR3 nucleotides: TGCAGTGCTAGTAGAGATTACGAGCAGTACTTC. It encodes CSASRDYEQYF.

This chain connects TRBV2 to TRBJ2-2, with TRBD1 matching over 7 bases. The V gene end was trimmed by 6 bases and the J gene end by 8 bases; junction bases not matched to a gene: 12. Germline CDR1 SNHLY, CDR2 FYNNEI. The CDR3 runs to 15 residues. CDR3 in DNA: TGTGCCAGCAGGGGATCAGGGGGTCAGGTTGGGGAGCTGTTTTTT. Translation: CASRGSGGQVGELFF.

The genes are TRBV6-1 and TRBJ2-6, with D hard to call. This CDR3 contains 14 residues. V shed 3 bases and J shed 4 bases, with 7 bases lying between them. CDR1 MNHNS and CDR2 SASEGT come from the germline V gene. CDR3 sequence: CASSDGSGANVLTF. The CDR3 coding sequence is TGTGCCAGCAGTGACGGTTCCGGGGCCAACGTCCTGACTTTC.

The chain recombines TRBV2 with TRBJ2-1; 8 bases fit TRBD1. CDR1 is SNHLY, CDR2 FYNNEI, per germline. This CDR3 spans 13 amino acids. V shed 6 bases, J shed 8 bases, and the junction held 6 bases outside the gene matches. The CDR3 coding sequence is TGTGCCAGCAGGGGGCAGGGGGCGGATGAGCAGTTCTTC. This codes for CASRGQGADEQFF.

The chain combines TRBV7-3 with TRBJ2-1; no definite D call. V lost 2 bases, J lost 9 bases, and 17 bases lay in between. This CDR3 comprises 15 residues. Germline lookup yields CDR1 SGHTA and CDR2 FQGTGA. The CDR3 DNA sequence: TGTGCCAGCAGCTTAGGGCCACTGGGTCATGGTGAGCAGTTCTTC. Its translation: CASSLGPLGHGEQFF.

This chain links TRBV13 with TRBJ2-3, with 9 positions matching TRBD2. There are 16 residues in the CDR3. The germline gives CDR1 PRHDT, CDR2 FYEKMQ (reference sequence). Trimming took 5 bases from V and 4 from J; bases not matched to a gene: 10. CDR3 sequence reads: CASSEGLADEADTQYF. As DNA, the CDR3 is TGTGCCAGCAGCGAGGGACTAGCTGACGAGGCAGATACGCAGTATTTT.

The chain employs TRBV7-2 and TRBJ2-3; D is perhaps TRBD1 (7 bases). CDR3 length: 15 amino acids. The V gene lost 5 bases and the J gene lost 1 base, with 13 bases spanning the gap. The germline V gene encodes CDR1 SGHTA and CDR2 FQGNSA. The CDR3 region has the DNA TGTGCCAGCAGCCAGGGGGTAGCGGGCACAGATACGCAGTATTTT. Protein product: CASSQGVAGTDTQYF.

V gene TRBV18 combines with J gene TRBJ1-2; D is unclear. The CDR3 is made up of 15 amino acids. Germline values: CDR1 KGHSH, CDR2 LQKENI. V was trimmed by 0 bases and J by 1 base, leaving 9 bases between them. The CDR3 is CASSPPAGFNYGYTF. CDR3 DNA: TGTGCCAGCTCACCACCCGCGGGATTTAACTATGGCTACACCTTC. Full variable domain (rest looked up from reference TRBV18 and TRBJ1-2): NAGVMQNPRHLVRRRGQEARLRCSPMKGHSHVYWYRQLPEEGLKFMVYLQKENIIDESGMPKERFSAEFPKEGPSILRIQQVVRGDSAAYFCASSPPAGFNYGYTFGSGTRLTVV.

CDR3 DNA sequence: TGTGCCACCAGCAGAGATTTGGGGGCGGGGGAGCCCCAGCATTTT. This encodes CATSRDLGAGEPQHF. The chain employs TRBV15 and TRBJ1-5; weak D call: TRBD1 (6 bases). The CDR3 loop spans 15 amino acids. Germline assignment: CDR1 LNHNV and CDR2 YYDKDF (reference sequence). Trimming removed 0 bases from V and 8 bases from J, with 14 bases in between.

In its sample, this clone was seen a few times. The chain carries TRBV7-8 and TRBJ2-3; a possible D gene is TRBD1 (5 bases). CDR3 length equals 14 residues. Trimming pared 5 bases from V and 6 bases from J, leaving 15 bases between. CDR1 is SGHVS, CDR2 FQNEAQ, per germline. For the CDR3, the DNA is TGTGCCAGCAGCGTTTCAGGGTTCGGGGATACGCAGTATTTT. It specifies CASSVSGFGDTQYF.

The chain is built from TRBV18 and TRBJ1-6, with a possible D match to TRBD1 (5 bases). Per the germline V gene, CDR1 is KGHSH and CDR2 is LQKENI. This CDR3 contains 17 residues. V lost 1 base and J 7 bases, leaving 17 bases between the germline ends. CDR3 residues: CASSPQVSARENSPLHF. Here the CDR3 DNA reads TGTGCCAGCTCACCACAAGTATCCGCCAGGGAAAATTCACCCCTCCACTTT.

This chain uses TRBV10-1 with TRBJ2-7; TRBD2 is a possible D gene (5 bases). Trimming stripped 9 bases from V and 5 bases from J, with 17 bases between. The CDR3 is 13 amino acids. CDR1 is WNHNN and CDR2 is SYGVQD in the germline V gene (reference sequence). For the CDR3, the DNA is TGCGCCAGTTCTCGCCGGGGTAATCACGAGCAGTACTTC. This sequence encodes CASSRRGNHEQYF.

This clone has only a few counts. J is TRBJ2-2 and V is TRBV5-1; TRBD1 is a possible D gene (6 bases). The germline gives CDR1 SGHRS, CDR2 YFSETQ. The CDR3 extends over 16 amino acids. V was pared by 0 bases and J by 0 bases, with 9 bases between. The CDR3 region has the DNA TGCGCCAGCAGCTTGGAAGGGACAACGAACACCGGGGAGCTGTTTTTT. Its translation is CASSLEGTTNTGELFF.

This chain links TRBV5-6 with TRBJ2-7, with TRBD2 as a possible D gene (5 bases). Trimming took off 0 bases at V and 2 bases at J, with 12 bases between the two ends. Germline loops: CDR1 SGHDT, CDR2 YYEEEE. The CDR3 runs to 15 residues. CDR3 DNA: TGTGCCAGCAGCTTGGAGGGAGTGCAGACCTACGAGCAGTACTTC. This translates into CASSLEGVQTYEQYF.

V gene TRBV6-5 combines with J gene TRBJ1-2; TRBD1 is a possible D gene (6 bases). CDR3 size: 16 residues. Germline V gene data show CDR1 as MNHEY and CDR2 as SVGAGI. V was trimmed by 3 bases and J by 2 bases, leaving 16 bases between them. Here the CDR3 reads CASSYGMGGRNYGYTF. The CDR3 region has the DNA TGTGCCAGCAGTTATGGTATGGGGGGGCGCAACTATGGCTACACCTTC.

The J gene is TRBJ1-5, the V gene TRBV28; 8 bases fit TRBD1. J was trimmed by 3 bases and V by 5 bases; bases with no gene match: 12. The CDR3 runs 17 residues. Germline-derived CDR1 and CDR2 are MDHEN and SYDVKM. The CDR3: CASSPTFRDRINQPQHF. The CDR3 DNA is TGTGCCAGCAGTCCCACTTTTCGGGACAGGATCAATCAGCCCCAGCATTTT.